The TCR beta chain under discussion was sequenced for a study of shared clonotypes between healthy human individuals. Sequenced by immunoSEQ multiplex PCR; TCRdb stores in-frame clones only, minus some. The table lists about 2 million clones, less than 95% of them singletons. Naivety among CD8 cells was defined by CD45RO negativity and positive CCR7 selection, thereby excluding terminally differentiated effector memory CD45RA+ cells. V dropped 2 bases and J dropped 5 bases, with 14 bases sitting between them. CDR3 length: 14 residues. Germline CDR1 is SGHDT and CDR2 is YYEEEE. Sequencing input: naive CD8+ T cells sorted from blood. This chain uses TRBV5-6 with TRBJ2-7; D remains unclear. This sequence was found in a young man in good health. This CDR3 reads CASSFASSQDEQYF. CDR3 DNA: TGTGCCAGCAGCTTCGCCTCCTCCCAGGACGAGCAGTACTTC.